This T cell receptor beta chain comes out of a study of neurological immune-mediated disorders. The V end lost 4 bases, the J end lost 5 bases, and 10 bases lay between the germline ends. In germline, CDR1 is LNHNV, CDR2 YYDKDF (reference sequence). The CDR3 consists of 13 residues. Unsorted libraries were prepared from 2 million PBMCs that had been stored at -80 C. This clonotype was observed many times. TCRdb re-called the 5' RACE reads through MiXCR, storing one row per CDR3 protein. The sample lists some 66,000 distinct CDR3 sequences, 4.1% seen once, with just over 2.5% in the top ten. Sequencing used PBMCs. V gene TRBV15 combines with J gene TRBJ2-3; maybe TRBD2 (5 bases). The receptor was derived from a middle-aged man with multiple sclerosis. The CDR3 nucleotides read TGTGCCACCAGCAAAGGACTCCTAGATACGCAGTATTTT. Protein: CATSKGLLDTQYF.